The rows below give T cell receptor beta chains drawn from one sample of a study of control samples from healthy donors and cancer patients. Measured with immunoSEQ multiplex PCR; TCRdb has only the in-frame clones, and not every one. The profile shows approximately 150,000 clones, 92% of them singletons. Sequencing input: blood. The receptors were gathered from a woman aged 25 to 39 in good health. Both conserved end residues are part of each CDR3. The order of the fields is clone size, J gene, D gene, V gene, CDR3 protein, CDR3 DNA. A D gene is named only where the DNA matches it firmly. Only some rows state a clone size, as once, few, many or a class for expanded clones.

clone_size: .
j_call: TRBJ2-4
d_call: .
v_call: TRBV6-6
cdr3_aa: CASSYVGSGQNIQYF
cdr3_nt: TGTGCCAGCAGTTACGTCGGTAGCGGACAAAACATTCAGTACTTC

clone_size: .
j_call: TRBJ1-1
d_call: .
v_call: TRBV4-1
cdr3_aa: CASSQEGGTLNTEAFF
cdr3_nt: TGCGCCAGCAGCCAAGAAGGGGGTACTTTGAACACTGAAGCTTTCTTT

clone_size: once
j_call: TRBJ1-1
d_call: .
v_call: TRBV3-1/TRBV3-2
cdr3_aa: CASSQIGEAFF
cdr3_nt: TGTGCCAGCAGCCAAATCGGTGAAGCTTTCTTT

clone_size: .
j_call: TRBJ1-5
d_call: .
v_call: TRBV24-1
cdr3_aa: CATSRWRGEHF
cdr3_nt: TGTGCCACCAGTCGGTGGCGAGGAGAGCATTTT

clone_size: .
j_call: TRBJ2-3
d_call: .
v_call: TRBV4-1
cdr3_aa: CASSQASSNLRDRYF
cdr3_nt: TGCGCCAGCAGCCAAGCCTCATCTAATTTGCGGGATCGGTATTTT

clone_size: .
j_call: TRBJ1-6
d_call: TRBD1
v_call: TRBV18
cdr3_aa: CASSPGQGYNSPLHF
cdr3_nt: TGTGCCAGCTCACCAGGACAGGGCTATAATTCACCCCTCCACTTT

clone_size: .
j_call: TRBJ2-3
d_call: TRBD2
v_call: TRBV6-4
cdr3_aa: CASSLRSGEGDTQYF
cdr3_nt: TGTGCCAGCAGCCTAAGGAGCGGGGAGGGAGATACGCAGTATTTT

clone_size: .
j_call: TRBJ2-7
d_call: TRBD1
v_call: TRBV5-6
cdr3_aa: CASSLPGQGPHEQYF
cdr3_nt: TGTGCCAGCAGCTTGCCGGGACAGGGTCCCCACGAGCAGTACTTC

clone_size: once
j_call: TRBJ2-6
d_call: .
v_call: TRBV7-8
cdr3_aa: CASRQGHSSGANVLTF
cdr3_nt: TGTGCCAGCAGACAGGGTCACAGCTCTGGGGCCAACGTCCTGACTTTC

clone_size: .
j_call: TRBJ2-2
d_call: TRBD1
v_call: TRBV29-1
cdr3_aa: CSVASQGITGELFF
cdr3_nt: TGCAGCGTTGCTTCACAGGGGATCACCGGGGAGCTGTTTTTT